These 10 T cell receptor beta chains were sequenced from one sample in a study of T cell clonality in common variable immunodeficiency. The antigens for these receptors are not known. Here immunoSEQ multiplex PCR was the method, and the copy in TCRdb shows in-frame clones only, minus some. The sample contains several thousand clones, none of them singletons. Study-level results: Reportedly, TCR beta sequences from common variable immunodeficiency showed fewer deletions and N-nucleotide insertions.

Sequencing was performed on peripheral blood mononuclear cells. Receptors were obtained from a human donor with common variable immunodeficiency.

In this sample, this clone is medium-sized. The CDR3 end is not reached by the read, which stops 3 residues before it; the germline J gene fills it in. The chain combines TRBV19 with TRBJ1-4; TRBD1 agrees at 8 bases. J gave up 7 bases and V 6 bases, and 13 bases lay outside the gene matches. The V gene's germline CDR1 is LNHDA and CDR2 SQIVND (reference sequence). There are 16 residues in the CDR3. The covered CDR3 bases are TGTGCCAGTAGCACTCGGGAGGCAGGGGGCGTTGAAAAA. This encodes CASSTREAGGVEK. The CDR3 as a whole reads CASSTREAGGVEKLFF.

There are many counts of this clone. The read ends 3 residues early relative to the CDR3; the germline J gene fills the gap. The rearrangement joins TRBV24-1 to TRBJ2-7; TRBD2 aligns across 7 bases. V shed 5 bases, J shed 3 bases, and the junction held 6 bases outside the gene matches. Germline assignment: CDR1 KGHDR and CDR2 SFDVKD. CDR3 size: 14 residues. The CDR3 DNA, read in part, is TGTGCCACCAGTGGGGGACTACCTAACTACGAG. The encoded protein is CATSGGLPNYE. In full, the CDR3 reads CATSGGLPNYEQYF.

This clone was found many times. CDR3 DNA, as far as it was read: TGTGCCATCGGGCAGGGAACAGCTTCCTACGAG. Residues: CAIGQGTASYE. The whole CDR3 sequence is CAIGQGTASYEQYF. The rearrangement links TRBV10-3 to TRBJ2-7, with D perhaps TRBD1 (5 bases). The CDR3 goes on 3 residues after the read ends, and that part is filled in from the germline J gene. CDR1 is ENHRY, CDR2 SYGVKD, per germline. The CDR3 covers 14 residues. Trimming shortened V by 8 bases and J by 1 base, and 15 bases separated the two germline ends.

This clone was detected ten times or more. The observed sequence ends 3 residues before the CDR3 terminus, with the missing tail filled in from the germline J gene. The chain employs TRBV28 and TRBJ1-5, with 8 bases fitting TRBD1. V lost 6 bases and J lost 0; bases outside the gene matches: 7. Per the germline V gene, CDR1 is MDHEN and CDR2 is SYDVKM. This CDR3 comprises 16 residues. CDR3 in amino acids: CASRDRAYSSNQPQHF. CDR3 DNA, as far as it was read: TGTGCCAGCAGGGACAGGGCTTATAGTAGCAATCAGCCC.

This clone was found many times. The read comes to an end 3 residues before the CDR3 does, leaving the germline J gene to fill in the end. The V call is TRBV4-2, the J call TRBJ2-1; 10 positions agree with TRBD2. The germline CDR1 and CDR2 sequences are LGHNA and YNFKEQ. Trimming took 4 bases from V and 0 from J; bases not matched to a gene: 12. CDR3 size: 19 residues. CDR3 protein: CASSPQWTSGLSSYNEQFF. The sequenced part of the CDR3 DNA is TGTGCCAGCAGCCCACAATGGACTAGCGGATTGAGCTCCTACAATGAG.

The table lists this clone with many counts. The observed sequence ends 3 residues before the CDR3 terminus, with the missing tail filled in from the germline J gene. This chain connects TRBV6-1 to TRBJ2-7; D gene ambiguous. In germline, CDR1 is MNHNS, CDR2 SASEGT. Trimming removed 2 bases at V and 6 bases at J, with 23 bases between. This CDR3 is 17 amino acids long. The CDR3 DNA, read in part, is TGTGCCAGCAGTGAACCCAGGCCAACCCTCTATTACGGCGAG. Its protein is CASSEPRPTLYYGE. The full CDR3 protein reads CASSEPRPTLYYGEQYF.

This clone was observed at least ten times. This chain's CDR3 is CASRSGSADTQYF. The sequenced part of the CDR3 DNA is TGTGCCAGCAGAAGCGGGAGTGCAGATACG. J is TRBJ2-3 and V is TRBV28, with 8 bases matching TRBD2. Sequencing ends 3 residues short of the CDR3 end; the germline J gene provides the rest. The CDR3 is 13 amino acids. From germline, CDR1 is MDHEN and CDR2 SYDVKM. The junction had 3 bases not matched to a gene; V was cut back by 6 bases and J by 4 bases.

This clone has only a few counts. The sequence runs out 3 residues before the end of the CDR3; the remainder is reconstructed from the germline J gene. The chain carries TRBV7-2 and TRBJ2-1; 8 positions agree with TRBD2. Trimming took 6 bases from V and 8 from J; bases not matched to a gene: 9. The CDR3 has 14 residues. Germline V CDR1 and CDR2: SGHTA, FQGNSA. The covered CDR3 bases are TGTGCCAGCAGAGTAGCGGGGCCTGGAGATGAG. This encodes CASRVAGPGDE. The whole CDR3 reads CASRVAGPGDEQFF.

This clone was detected ten times or more. The read finishes 3 residues shy of the CDR3 end, and the germline J gene is used to complete it. The gene calls are TRBV6-2 or TRBV6-3 and TRBJ2-5; 7 nucleotides line up with TRBD1. CDR1 and CDR2 (germline): MNHEY, SVGEGT. The CDR3 contains 14 residues. Trimming cost V 5 bases and J 5 bases; bases outside gene matches: 8. The DNA read from the CDR3 is TGTGCCAGCAGTCTTCTGACAGGGTCGGAGACC. Its protein product is CASSLLTGSET. The whole CDR3 sequence reads CASSLLTGSETQYF.

This clone was counted ten times or more. The CDR3 DNA, read in part, is TGCAGTGCTACGGGACAGGGAAGCGAAAAA. Translated, it gives CSATGQGSEK. The entire CDR3 is CSATGQGSEKLFF. The gene calls are TRBV20-1 and TRBJ1-4; TRBD1 matches at 9 bases. The read terminates 3 residues before the CDR3 end, so the remaining end is supplied by the germline J gene. With 4 bases clipped from V and 8 bases from J, the junction kept 5 bases outside the gene matches. Germline loops: CDR1 DFQATT, CDR2 SNEGSKA (reference sequence). CDR3 length: 13 residues.